Presented here are 24 T cell receptor beta chains from one specimen sequenced in a study of blood T cell repertoires in COVID-19. Profiling relied on immunoSEQ multiplex PCR, and the TCRdb table lists in-frame clones only, not all of them. The sample has about 220,000 clones; 84% are singletons. Sequencing was done on a sample of peripheral blood. The receptors shown here come from a woman aged 60-70 years who had recovered from COVID-19.

The rearrangement uses TRBV25-1 and TRBJ1-2; TRBD1 matches 7 bases. The J segment lost 4 bases and the V segment lost 3 bases, leaving 8 bases of the junction unmatched. From germline, CDR1 is MGHDK and CDR2 SYGVNS. The CDR3 is 15 residues long. CDR3 sequence (DNA): TGTGCCAGCAGTGATTGGGACAGACCCATCTATGGCTACACCTTC. It codes for CASSDWDRPIYGYTF.

This chain joins TRBV4-1 and TRBJ1-2; 8 bases line up with TRBD1. The V and J ends lost 0 bases and 8 bases, in that order; junction bases with no gene match: 20. The CDR3 extends over 19 amino acids. Germline assignment: CDR1 MGHRA and CDR2 YSYEKL. The CDR3 DNA follows: TGCGCCAGCAGCCAAGAGGAGGTGGGACAGGACCTTAGCGGGTGGGGCTACACCTTC. Amino acids: CASSQEEVGQDLSGWGYTF.

This clone came up once. V is TRBV20-1 and J is TRBJ1-5; D not resolved. Germline loops: CDR1 DFQATT, CDR2 SNEGSKA (reference sequence). The CDR3 consists of 11 residues. V was clipped by 3 bases and J by 11 bases, with 11 bases between them. This CDR3 is CSARGGSAQHF. CDR3 nucleotides: TGCAGTGCTAGGGGAGGGTCCGCCCAGCATTTT.

The rearrangement joins TRBV18 to TRBJ2-1; the D gene is possibly TRBD1 (6 bases). V dropped 0 bases and J dropped 3 bases, with 15 bases sitting between them. The germline gives CDR1 KGHSH, CDR2 LQKENI. The CDR3 spans 17 residues. The CDR3: CASSPPESGGVYNEQFF. The DNA for the CDR3 is TGTGCCAGCTCACCACCGGAGTCTGGGGGCGTCTACAATGAGCAGTTCTTC. Together with reference TRBV18 and TRBJ2-1, the CDR3 gives the full variable domain: NAGVMQNPRHLVRRRGQEARLRCSPMKGHSHVYWYRQLPEEGLKFMVYLQKENIIDESGMPKERFSAEFPKEGPSILRIQQVVRGDSAAYFCASSPPESGGVYNEQFFGPGTRLTVL.

The chain has TRBV6-2 or TRBV6-3 and TRBJ1-1; D might be TRBD1 (6 bases). The ends were cut back, 0 bases at V and 2 bases at J, with 10 bases in the middle. This CDR3 is built from 15 residues. Germline V gene sequence: CDR1 MNHEY, CDR2 SVGEGT. CDR3 region: CASSYSGQINTEAFF. The CDR3 nucleotides are TGTGCCAGCAGTTACTCCGGACAGATCAACACTGAAGCTTTCTTT.

The chain is built from TRBV5-5 and TRBJ1-3, with 7 bases matching TRBD1. The V and J ends lost 2 bases and 6 bases, in that order; junction bases with no gene match: 5. This CDR3 contains 14 residues. The V gene's germline CDR1 is SGHKS and CDR2 YYEKEE (reference sequence). CDR3 protein: CASSLQGISNTIYF. The CDR3 DNA reads TGTGCCAGCAGCTTACAGGGGATTTCAAACACCATATATTTT. The full variable domain, in which reference TRBV5-5 and TRBJ1-3 provide the parts outside the CDR3, is DAGVTQSPTHLIKTRGQQVTLRCSPISGHKSVSWYQQVLGQGPQFIFQYYEKEERGRGNFPDRFSARQFPNYSSELNVNALLLGDSALYLCASSLQGISNTIYFGEGSWLTVV.

V usage is TRBV11-2 and J usage is TRBJ2-5; perhaps TRBD1 as D (6 bases). Per the germline V gene, CDR1 is SGHAT and CDR2 is FQNNGV. V lost 0 bases, J lost 4 bases, and 9 bases lay in between. The CDR3 runs 14 residues. For the CDR3, the DNA is TGTGCCAGCAGCTTAGAGTACAGGGTAGAGACCCAGTACTTC. As protein: CASSLEYRVETQYF.

This rearrangement joins TRBV6-5 to TRBJ1-6; tentatively, D is TRBD1 (5 bases). The CDR3 contains 14 residues. V was shortened by 2 bases and J by 4 bases, with 6 bases between the two germline ends. In germline, CDR1 is MNHEY, CDR2 SVGAGI. This CDR3 reads CASSYDRYNSPLHF. CDR3 coding DNA: TGTGCCAGCAGTTACGACAGATATAATTCACCCCTCCACTTT.

This clone was seen only a few times. This chain joins TRBV6-5 and TRBJ1-1; D not resolved. Germline CDR1 reads MNHEY; CDR2 reads SVGAGI. Between the trimmed V and J ends, which lost 6 bases and 7 bases, there was a span of 9 bases. The CDR3 spans 11 residues. CDR3 DNA: TGTGCCAGCAGCCGCCGAGGTGAAGCTTTCTTT. Its protein is CASSRRGEAFF.

CDR3: CASSLNGGATDTQYF. The CDR3 region has the DNA TGTGCCAGCAGCTTGAACGGGGGGGCAACAGATACGCAGTATTTT. This sequence joins TRBV11-2 and TRBJ2-3, with TRBD2 matching over 8 bases. CDR3 length: 15 residues. With 3 bases clipped from V and 3 bases from J, the junction kept 5 bases outside the gene matches. Germline-derived CDR1 and CDR2 are SGHAT and FQNNGV.

The V call is TRBV29-1, the J call TRBJ2-7; possibly TRBD1 for D (5 bases). This CDR3 region has 13 residues. V was cut by 2 bases and J by 2 bases, with 10 bases left in between. Germline values: CDR1 SQVTM, CDR2 ANQGSEA. The CDR3 loop reads CSVERQGTYEQYF. The DNA for the CDR3 is TGCAGCGTTGAACGGCAGGGCACCTACGAGCAGTACTTC.

This clone was seen only a few times. V usage is TRBV7-3 and J usage is TRBJ2-2; 12 positions match TRBD1. The ends lost 5 bases at V and 7 bases at J; junction bases unmatched: 8. This CDR3 has 16 residues. CDR1 is SGHTA and CDR2 is FQGTGA in the germline V gene. CDR3: CASSPPGQGAGGELFF. In DNA form, the CDR3 reads TGTGCCAGCAGCCCACCGGGACAGGGGGCTGGCGGGGAGCTGTTTTTT. Full variable domain (missing parts from reference TRBV7-3 and TRBJ2-2): GAGVSQTPSNKVTEKGKYVELRCDPISGHTALYWYRQSLGQGPEFLIYFQGTGAADDSGLPNDRFFAVRPEGSVSTLKIQRTERGDSAVYLCASSPPGQGAGGELFFGEGSRLTVL.

This clone appeared once. This sequence joins TRBV9 and TRBJ2-2; no reliable D call. This CDR3 has 16 amino acids. Per the germline V gene, CDR1 is SGDLS and CDR2 is YYNGEE. The ends were cut back, 3 bases at V and 0 bases at J, with 12 bases in the middle. The CDR3 is CASSAPGSANTGELFF. The CDR3 DNA follows: TGTGCCAGCAGCGCCCCGGGTTCCGCGAACACCGGGGAGCTGTTTTTT.

To note about this clone: The junction shows a germline mismatch at one end, possibly a read error. CDR3 loop: CVSGLQTGINEQFF. The CDR3 DNA follows: TGTGTTAGTGGTTTGCAGACAGGGATAAATGAGCAGTTCTTC. The rearrangement links TRBV12-5 to TRBJ2-1; 7 positions match TRBD1. Germline loops: CDR1 LGHNT, CDR2 FRNRAP. The CDR3 is 14 residues long.

The J gene is TRBJ1-3, the V gene TRBV24-1; the match to TRBD1 covers 9 bases. Unmatched junction bases numbered 15, after V lost 7 bases and J lost 0 bases. Germline V gene data show CDR1 as KGHDR and CDR2 as SFDVKD. The CDR3 runs 19 residues. In DNA, the CDR3 is TGTGCCACCAGAGCAGGGGACAGGGACGAACCTAACTCTGGAAACACCATATATTTT. It specifies CATRAGDRDEPNSGNTIYF.

The rearrangement uses TRBV7-9 and TRBJ1-2, with unresolved D. V was pared by 1 base and J by 8 bases, with 14 bases between. Germline assignment: CDR1 SEHNR and CDR2 FQNEAQ (reference sequence). The CDR3 is made up of 14 amino acids. The CDR3 spells CASSLGTSGNGYTF. DNA of the CDR3: TGTGCCAGCAGCTTAGGAACGAGCGGGAACGGCTACACCTTC.

The chain is built from TRBV7-9 and TRBJ1-5; D not certain. The CDR3 has 12 residues. Between the trimmed V and J ends, which lost 3 bases and 5 bases, there was a span of 5 bases. Germline values: CDR1 SEHNR, CDR2 FQNEAQ (reference sequence). The CDR3 DNA follows: TGTGCCAGCAGCTTTACAGATCAGCCCCAGCATTTT. Protein sequence: CASSFTDQPQHF. Combining the CDR3 with reference TRBV7-9 and TRBJ1-5 gives the whole variable domain DTGVSQNPRHKITKRGQNVTFRCDPISEHNRLYWYRQTLGQGPEFLTYFQNEAQLEKSRLLSDRFSAERPKGSFSTLEIQRTEQGDSAMYLCASSFTDQPQHFGDGTRLSIL.

The chain combines TRBV5-5 with TRBJ1-4, with no clear D. The CDR3 is made up of 15 amino acids. Germline assignment: CDR1 SGHKS and CDR2 YYEKEE (reference sequence). V dropped 0 bases and J dropped 8 bases, with 14 bases sitting between them. CDR3 residues: CASSLGQAPLEKLFF. The CDR3 coding sequence is TGTGCCAGCAGCTTGGGTCAGGCCCCCCTAGAAAAACTGTTTTTT. Supplemented by reference TRBV5-5 and TRBJ1-4, the full variable domain reads DAGVTQSPTHLIKTRGQQVTLRCSPISGHKSVSWYQQVLGQGPQFIFQYYEKEERGRGNFPDRFSARQFPNYSSELNVNALLLGDSALYLCASSLGQAPLEKLFFGSGTQLSVL.

V gene TRBV27 combines with J gene TRBJ2-1, with TRBD2 matching over 10 bases. The CDR3 is 15 amino acids. CDR1 MNHEY and CDR2 SMNVEV come from the germline V gene (reference sequence). The ends lost 2 bases at V and 4 bases at J; junction bases unmatched: 2. CDR3 nucleotides: TGTGCCAGCAGTTTACCTAGCGGGGGATACAATGAGCAGTTCTTC. Residues: CASSLPSGGYNEQFF.

The chain links TRBV11-3 to TRBJ2-1; 9 nucleotides line up with TRBD2. Germline V gene lookup returns CDR1 SGHNT and CDR2 YENEEA. V shed 5 bases and J 8 bases; nucleotides not matched to a gene: 7. The CDR3 length is 14 residues. The CDR3 region is CASSTSGGNDEQFF. For the CDR3, the DNA is TGTGCCAGCAGCACCAGCGGGGGGAACGATGAGCAGTTCTTC. Filled out from reference TRBV11-3 and TRBJ2-1, the complete variable domain reads EAGVVQSPRYKIIEKKQPVAFWCNPISGHNTLYWYLQNLGQGPELLIRYENEEAVDDSQLPKDRFSAERLKGVDSTLKIQPAELGDSAVYLCASSTSGGNDEQFFGPGTRLTVL.

V gene TRBV6-5 combines with J gene TRBJ2-3; a possible D gene is TRBD2 (6 bases). CDR3 length: 14 residues. The germline gives CDR1 MNHEY, CDR2 SVGAGI. Trimming shortened V by 5 bases and J by 6 bases, and 15 bases separated the two germline ends. CDR3 sequence: CASSNRDFRDTQYF. The CDR3 DNA follows: TGTGCCAGCAGTAACCGGGACTTTCGTGATACGCAGTATTTT.

This clone is a singleton in its sample. The chain links TRBV30 to TRBJ2-3; the match to TRBD2 covers 10 bases. This CDR3 has 16 amino acids. CDR1 and CDR2 (germline): GTSNPN, SVGIG (reference sequence). V lost 0 bases, J lost 6 bases, and 9 bases stayed unmatched. The CDR3 nucleotides read TGTGCCTGGAGTGTAGGTAGCGGGGGGCCCAGTGATACGCAGTATTTT. Protein: CAWSVGSGGPSDTQYF. Variable domain in full (rest from reference TRBV30 and TRBJ2-3): SQTIHQWPATLVQPVGSPLSLECTVEGTSNPNLYWYRQAAGRGLQLLFYSVGIGQISSEVPQNLSASRPQDRQFILSSKKLLLSDSGFYLCAWSVGSGGPSDTQYFGPGTRLTVL.

The chain recombines TRBV9 with TRBJ2-1; 14 bases map to TRBD2. CDR1 is SGDLS, CDR2 YYNGEE, per germline. CDR3 length equals 17 residues. Trimming cost V 6 bases and J 4 bases; bases outside gene matches: 9. This chain's CDR3 is CASTPSGTSGGYNEQFF. CDR3 in DNA: TGTGCCAGCACCCCAAGCGGGACTAGCGGGGGTTACAATGAGCAGTTCTTC.

This chain uses TRBV14 with TRBJ2-7; 9 positions agree with TRBD1. CDR1 is SGHDN and CDR2 is FVKESK in the germline V gene. The CDR3 has 15 amino acids. With V trimmed by 5 bases and J by 5 bases, 10 bases remained unmatched. The CDR3 sequence is CASSYRGLDRNEQYF. As DNA, the CDR3 is TGTGCCAGCAGCTACAGGGGGCTCGATCGGAACGAGCAGTACTTC.